This record covers a single T cell receptor (beta chain). Its antigen is still unknown. Adult Caucasians living in Nashville, Tennessee made up all of the donors. The germline V gene has CDR1 SGHTA and CDR2 FQGNSA. The CDR3 is 15 residues long. Trimming took off 3 bases at V and 1 base at J, with 9 bases between the two ends. This specimen comes from a study of shared clonotypes between healthy human individuals. Here immunoSEQ multiplex PCR was the method, and the copy in TCRdb shows in-frame clones only, minus some. The table includes around 2.5 million clones, 80% to 95% detected once. Overall study results and limits: Between a few donors, naive CD4 clonotypes were shared at a level of around 5.2%.

This TCR derives from a man between 18 and 29 years old in good health. Some clones in this sample may be carry-over from other donors' samples. Sequencing input: naive CD4+ T cells from PBMCs. Subset described: CD45RA+ positively selected. This chain joins TRBV7-2 and TRBJ2-2; the D is unclear. Here the CDR3 DNA reads TGTGCCAGCAGCTTTTACGCCGGGAACACCGGGGAGCTGTTTTTT. This encodes CASSFYAGNTGELFF.